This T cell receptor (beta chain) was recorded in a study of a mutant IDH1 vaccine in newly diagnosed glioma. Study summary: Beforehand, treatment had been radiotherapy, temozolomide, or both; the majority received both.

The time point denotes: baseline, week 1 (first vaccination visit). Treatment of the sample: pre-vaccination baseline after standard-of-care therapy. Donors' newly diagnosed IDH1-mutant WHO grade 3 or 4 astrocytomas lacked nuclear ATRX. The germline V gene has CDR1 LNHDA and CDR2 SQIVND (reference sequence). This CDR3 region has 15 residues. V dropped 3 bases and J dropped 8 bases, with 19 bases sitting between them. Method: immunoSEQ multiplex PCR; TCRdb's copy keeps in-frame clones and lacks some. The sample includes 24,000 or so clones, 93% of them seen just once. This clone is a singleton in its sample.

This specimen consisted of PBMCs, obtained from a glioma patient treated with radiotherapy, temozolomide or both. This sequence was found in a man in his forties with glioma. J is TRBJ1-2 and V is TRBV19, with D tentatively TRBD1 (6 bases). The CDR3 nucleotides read TGTGCCAGTAGTATCTTGAGACAGGTACCTAGCGGCTACACCTTC. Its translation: CASSILRQVPSGYTF.